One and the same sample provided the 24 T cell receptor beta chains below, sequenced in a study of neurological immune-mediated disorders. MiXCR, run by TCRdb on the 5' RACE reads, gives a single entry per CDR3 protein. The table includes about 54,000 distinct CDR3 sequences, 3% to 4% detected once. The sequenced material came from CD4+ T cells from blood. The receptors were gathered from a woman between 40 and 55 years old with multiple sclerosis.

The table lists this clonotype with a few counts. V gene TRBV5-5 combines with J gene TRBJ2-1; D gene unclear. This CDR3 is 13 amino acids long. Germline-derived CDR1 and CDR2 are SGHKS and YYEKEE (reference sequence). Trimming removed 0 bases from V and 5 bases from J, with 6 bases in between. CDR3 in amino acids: CASSLETNNEQFF. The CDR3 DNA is TGTGCCAGCAGCTTGGAAACGAACAATGAGCAGTTCTTC.

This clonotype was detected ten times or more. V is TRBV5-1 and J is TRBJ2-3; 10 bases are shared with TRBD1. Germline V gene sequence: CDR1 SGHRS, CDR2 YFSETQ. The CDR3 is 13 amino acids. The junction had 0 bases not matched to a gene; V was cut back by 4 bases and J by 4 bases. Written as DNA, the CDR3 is TGCGCCAGCAGCGGACAGGGGGCAGATACGCAGTATTTT. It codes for CASSGQGADTQYF.

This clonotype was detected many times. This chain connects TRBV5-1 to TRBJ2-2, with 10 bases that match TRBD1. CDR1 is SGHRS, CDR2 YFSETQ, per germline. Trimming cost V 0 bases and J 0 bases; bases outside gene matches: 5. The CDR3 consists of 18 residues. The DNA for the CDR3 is TGCGCCAGCAGCTTGGAGTGGGGACAGGGGACGAACACCGGGGAGCTGTTTTTT. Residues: CASSLEWGQGTNTGELFF.

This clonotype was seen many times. In DNA form, the CDR3 reads TGCAGTGCCAGGCCACAGGGAGATTCCTACAATGAGCAGTTCTTC. It codes for CSARPQGDSYNEQFF. V usage is TRBV20-1 and J usage is TRBJ2-1; perhaps TRBD1 as D (6 bases). The CDR3 sequence is 15 residues long. V lost 6 bases, J lost 1 base, and 16 bases lay in between. The germline gives CDR1 DFQATT, CDR2 SNEGSKA (reference sequence).

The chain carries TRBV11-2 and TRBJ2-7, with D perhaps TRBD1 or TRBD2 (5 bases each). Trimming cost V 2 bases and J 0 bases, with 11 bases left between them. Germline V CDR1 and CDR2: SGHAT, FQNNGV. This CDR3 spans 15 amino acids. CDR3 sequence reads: CASSLSGLSSYEQYF. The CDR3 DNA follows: TGTGCCAGCAGCTTATCGGGGCTGAGCTCCTACGAGCAGTACTTC.

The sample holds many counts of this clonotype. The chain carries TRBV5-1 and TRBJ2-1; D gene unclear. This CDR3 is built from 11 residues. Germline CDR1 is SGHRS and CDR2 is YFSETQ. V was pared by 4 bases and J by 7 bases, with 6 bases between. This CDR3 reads CASSQTNEQFF. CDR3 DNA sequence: TGCGCCAGCAGCCAGACTAATGAGCAGTTCTTC.

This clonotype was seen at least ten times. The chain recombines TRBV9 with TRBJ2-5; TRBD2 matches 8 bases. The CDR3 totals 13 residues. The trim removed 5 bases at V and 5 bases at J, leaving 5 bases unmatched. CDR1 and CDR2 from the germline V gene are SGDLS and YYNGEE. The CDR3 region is CASSAGGRETQYF. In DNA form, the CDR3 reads TGTGCCAGCAGTGCGGGGGGCAGGGAGACCCAGTACTTC. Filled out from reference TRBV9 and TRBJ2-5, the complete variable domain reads DSGVTQTPKHLITATGQRVTLRCSPRSGDLSVYWYQQSLDQGLQFLIQYYNGEERAKGNILERFSAQQFPDLHSELNLSSLELGDSALYFCASSAGGRETQYFGPGTRLLVL.

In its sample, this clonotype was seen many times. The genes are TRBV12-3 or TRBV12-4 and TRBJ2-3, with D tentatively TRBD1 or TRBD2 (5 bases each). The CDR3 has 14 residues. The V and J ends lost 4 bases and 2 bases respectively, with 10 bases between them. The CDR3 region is CASSSLGDTDTQYF. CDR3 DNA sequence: TGTGCCAGCAGTTCTCTGGGGGACACAGATACGCAGTATTTT.

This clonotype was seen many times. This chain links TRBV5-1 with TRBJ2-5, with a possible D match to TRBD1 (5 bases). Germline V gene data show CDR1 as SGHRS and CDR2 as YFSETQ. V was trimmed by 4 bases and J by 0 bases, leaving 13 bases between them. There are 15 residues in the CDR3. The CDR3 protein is CASSPQGMDQETQYF. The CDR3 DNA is TGCGCCAGCAGCCCTCAGGGAATGGACCAAGAGACCCAGTACTTC.

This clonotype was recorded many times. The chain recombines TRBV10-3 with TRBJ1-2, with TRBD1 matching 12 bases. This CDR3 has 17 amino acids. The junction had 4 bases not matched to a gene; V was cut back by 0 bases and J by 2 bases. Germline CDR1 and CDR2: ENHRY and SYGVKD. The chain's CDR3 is CAISESLGQGANYGYTF. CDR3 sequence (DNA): TGTGCCATCAGTGAGTCACTGGGACAGGGGGCGAACTATGGCTACACCTTC.

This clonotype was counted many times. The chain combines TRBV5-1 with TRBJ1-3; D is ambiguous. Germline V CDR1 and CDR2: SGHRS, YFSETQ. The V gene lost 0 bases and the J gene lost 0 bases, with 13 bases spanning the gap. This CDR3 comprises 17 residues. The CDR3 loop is CASSLGSLGPSGNTIYF. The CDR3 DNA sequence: TGCGCCAGCAGCTTGGGATCCCTTGGCCCCTCTGGAAACACCATATATTTT.

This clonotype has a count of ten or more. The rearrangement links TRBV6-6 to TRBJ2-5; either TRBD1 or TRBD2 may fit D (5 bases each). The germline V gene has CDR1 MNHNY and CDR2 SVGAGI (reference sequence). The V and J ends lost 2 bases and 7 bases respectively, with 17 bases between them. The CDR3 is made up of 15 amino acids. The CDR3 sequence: CASSYTPGPPATQYF. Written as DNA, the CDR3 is TGTGCCAGCAGTTACACACCGGGACCACCGGCGACCCAGTACTTC.

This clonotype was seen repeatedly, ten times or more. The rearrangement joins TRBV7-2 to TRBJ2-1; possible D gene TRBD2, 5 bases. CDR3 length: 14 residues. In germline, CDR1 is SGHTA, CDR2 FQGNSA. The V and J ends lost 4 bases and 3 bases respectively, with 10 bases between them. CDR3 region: CASSSTGIYNEQFF. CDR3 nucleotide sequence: TGTGCCAGCAGCTCAACCGGGATCTACAATGAGCAGTTCTTC.

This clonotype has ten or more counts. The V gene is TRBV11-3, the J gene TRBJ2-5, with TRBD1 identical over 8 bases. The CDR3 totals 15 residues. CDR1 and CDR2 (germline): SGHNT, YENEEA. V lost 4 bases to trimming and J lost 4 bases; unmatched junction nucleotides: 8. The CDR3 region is CASSSTRGPGETQYF. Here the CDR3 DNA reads TGTGCCAGCAGCTCAACCAGGGGGCCAGGAGAGACCCAGTACTTC.

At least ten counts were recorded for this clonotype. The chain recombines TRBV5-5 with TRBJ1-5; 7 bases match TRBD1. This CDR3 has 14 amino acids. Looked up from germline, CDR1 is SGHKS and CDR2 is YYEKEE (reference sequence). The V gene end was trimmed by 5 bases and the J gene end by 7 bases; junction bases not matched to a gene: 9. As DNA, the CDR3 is TGTGCCAGCAGTTCGGGACAGAGGTGGCAGCCCCAGCATTTT. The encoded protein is CASSSGQRWQPQHF.

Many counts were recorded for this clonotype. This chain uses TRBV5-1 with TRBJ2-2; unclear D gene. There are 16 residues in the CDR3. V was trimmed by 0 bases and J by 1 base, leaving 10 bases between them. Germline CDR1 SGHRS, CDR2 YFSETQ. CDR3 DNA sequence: TGCGCCAGCAGCTTGGCCCGGGTGGAGAACACCGGGGAGCTGTTTTTT. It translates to CASSLARVENTGELFF.

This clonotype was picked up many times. The chain's CDR3 is CAISKGASGANVLTF. CDR3 DNA sequence: TGTGCCATCAGTAAAGGGGCTTCTGGGGCCAACGTCCTGACTTTC. The chain employs TRBV10-3 and TRBJ2-6, with TRBD1 as a possible D gene (5 bases). Trimming removed 5 bases at V and 1 base at J, with 9 bases between. Per germline, CDR1 ENHRY and CDR2 SYGVKD. The CDR3 has 15 amino acids.

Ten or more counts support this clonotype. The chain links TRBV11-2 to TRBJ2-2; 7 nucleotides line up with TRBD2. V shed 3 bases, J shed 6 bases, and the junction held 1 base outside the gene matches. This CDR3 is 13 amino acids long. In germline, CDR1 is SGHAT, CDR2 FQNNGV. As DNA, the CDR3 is TGTGCCAGCAGCTTTGCGGGGGCCGGGGAGCTGTTTTTT. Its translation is CASSFAGAGELFF.

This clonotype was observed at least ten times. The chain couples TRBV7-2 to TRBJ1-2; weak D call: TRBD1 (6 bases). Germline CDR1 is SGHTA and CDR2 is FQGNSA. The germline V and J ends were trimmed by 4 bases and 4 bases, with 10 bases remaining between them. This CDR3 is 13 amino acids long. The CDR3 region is CASSSTGAYGYTF. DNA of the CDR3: TGTGCCAGCAGCTCGACAGGCGCCTATGGCTACACCTTC.

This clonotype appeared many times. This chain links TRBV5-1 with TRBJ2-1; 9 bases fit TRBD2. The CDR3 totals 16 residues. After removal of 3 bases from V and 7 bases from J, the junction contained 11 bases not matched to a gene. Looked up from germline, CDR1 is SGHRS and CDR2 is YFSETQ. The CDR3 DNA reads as TGCGCCAGCAGCTGGACAAGGGGCGGGGGGGCAAATGAGCAGTTCTTC. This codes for CASSWTRGGGANEQFF.

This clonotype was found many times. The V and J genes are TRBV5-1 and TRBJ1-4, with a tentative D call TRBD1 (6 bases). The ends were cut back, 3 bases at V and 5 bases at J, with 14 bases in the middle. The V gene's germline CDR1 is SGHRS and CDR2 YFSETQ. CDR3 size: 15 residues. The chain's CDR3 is CASSSTGIGNEKLFF. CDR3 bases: TGCGCCAGCAGCTCAACAGGGATCGGCAATGAAAAACTGTTTTTT.

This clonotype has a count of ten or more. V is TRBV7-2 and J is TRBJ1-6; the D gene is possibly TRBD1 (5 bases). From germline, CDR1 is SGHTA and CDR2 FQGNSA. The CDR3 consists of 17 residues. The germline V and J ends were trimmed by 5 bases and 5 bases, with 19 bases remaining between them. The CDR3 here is CASSEGWGVFHNSPLHF. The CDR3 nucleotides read TGTGCCAGCAGCGAGGGATGGGGGGTTTTTCATAATTCACCCCTCCACTTT.

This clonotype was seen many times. CDR3 loop: CASSLAPDRAFLGYTF. The CDR3 DNA reads as TGCGCCAGCAGCTTGGCCCCGGACAGGGCCTTTCTTGGCTACACCTTC. The V gene is TRBV5-1, the J gene TRBJ1-2; TRBD1 matches at 8 bases. The ends lost 0 bases at V and 7 bases at J; junction bases unmatched: 11. The germline V gene encodes CDR1 SGHRS and CDR2 YFSETQ. The CDR3 contains 16 residues.

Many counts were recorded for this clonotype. The CDR3: CASSFGTDFYGYTF. CDR3 sequence (DNA): TGCGCCAGCAGCTTCGGGACGGACTTCTATGGCTACACCTTC. The chain uses TRBV5-1 and TRBJ1-2; D is possibly TRBD1 (5 bases). CDR1 SGHRS and CDR2 YFSETQ come from the germline V gene. Trimming left V 2 bases short and J 4 bases short, with 12 bases between. The CDR3 contains 14 residues.